Listed below are T cell receptor beta chains from one sample, sequenced in a study of T cells in Graves' hyperthyroidism and ophthalmopathy. Via MiXCR, TCRdb re-called the multiplex PCR reads, giving one row per CDR3 protein. Here the sample spans about 360,000 distinct CDR3 sequences, roughly an eighth being singletons. The sample was blood. These receptor sequences come from a young woman with Graves' hyperthyroidism. Each CDR3 is given without its conserved first and last residue.

>TRBJ2-5|TRBV27
ASSYRGGVQETQY
>TRBJ2-2|TRBV24-1
ATESNGELF
>TRBJ2-3|TRBV11-2
ASSLYPGSKSTDTQY
>TRBJ1-1|TRBV6-2/TRBV6-3
ASSYRTRDRGDRNTEAF
>TRBJ1-1|TRBV11-2
ASSLRSGNTEAF
>TRBJ2-5|TRBV5-1
ASSLTGGFQETQY
>TRBJ2-3|TRBV27
ASSQDREFGVPTDTQY
>TRBJ2-1|TRBV7-9
ASDRDRGKNEQF
>TRBJ2-2|TRBV5-1
ASSPWTSGNTGELF
>TRBJ1-5|TRBV12-3/TRBV12-4
ASSPTDRGNQPQH
>TRBJ2-1|TRBV28
ASSLVFRWVEPASSSYNEQF
>TRBJ1-2|TRBV4-1
ASSQGGVPDGYT
>TRBJ2-7|TRBV2
ASSEALKGIVYEQY
>TRBJ1-2|TRBV12-3/TRBV12-4
ASTVGAYGYT
>TRBJ1-1|TRBV6-1
ASTPWRGPDEAF
>TRBJ1-6|TRBV6-5
ASSYGLQGSNNSPLH
>TRBJ1-3|TRBV5-1
ASSRTGVPGNTIY
>TRBJ1-2|TRBV5-6
ASSQTRISYGYT
>TRBJ1-1|TRBV28
ASSPGPPNTEAF
>TRBJ2-5|TRBV12-3/TRBV12-4
ASSLGRLGETQY
>TRBJ2-5|TRBV7-9
ASSGGPGFQETQY
>TRBJ2-3|TRBV7-6
ASSNIYRTSGSTDTQY
>TRBJ1-3|TRBV20-1
SARGQGRNTIY
>TRBJ2-5|TRBV3-2
ASSHQASRSVGEY
>TRBJ2-3|TRBV24-1
ATSESGQGSDTQY
>TRBJ1-5|TRBV18
ASSPSSRMPQH
>TRBJ2-7|TRBV20-1
SAPGTDSYEQY
>TRBJ2-1|TRBV7-2
ASSLAAGTYNEQF
>TRBJ2-7|TRBV28
ASSQGSHEQY
>TRBJ2-1|TRBV10-2
ASRGFRTHEQF
>TRBJ2-2|TRBV7-2
ASSPYWTGGTGELF
>TRBJ1-6|TRBV9
ASSVADRSSPLH
>TRBJ1-6|TRBV9
ASSPGVGVAPLH
>TRBJ2-1|TRBV5-1
ASTRVLAGGQEQF
>TRBJ2-2|TRBV5-1
ASSRNVGRPGELF
>TRBJ2-6|TRBV20-1
SATDQTSGANVLT
>TRBJ1-4|TRBV28
ASSYGGDPTNEKLF
>TRBJ2-5|TRBV6-2/TRBV6-3
ASSQGLAGRTQY
>TRBJ1-6|TRBV10-3
AISRGPTYNSPLH
>TRBJ1-1|TRBV20-1
SATWGNTEAF
>TRBJ2-2|TRBV6-1
ASIFSTIANTGELF
>TRBJ2-1|TRBV20-1
SAGESYNEQF
>TRBJ2-7|TRBV12-3/TRBV12-4
ASSFGGRYEQY
>TRBJ1-1|TRBV9
ASSVVGGNEAF
>TRBJ1-5|TRBV3-1
ASSQGRNQPQH
>TRBJ2-1|TRBV27
ASSPLGTSGQF
>TRBJ1-1|TRBV3-1
ASSLGQVNTEAF
>TRBJ2-7|TRBV12-3/TRBV12-4
ASRDSVTNEQY
>TRBJ1-2|TRBV9
ASSPGTGGEEGYT